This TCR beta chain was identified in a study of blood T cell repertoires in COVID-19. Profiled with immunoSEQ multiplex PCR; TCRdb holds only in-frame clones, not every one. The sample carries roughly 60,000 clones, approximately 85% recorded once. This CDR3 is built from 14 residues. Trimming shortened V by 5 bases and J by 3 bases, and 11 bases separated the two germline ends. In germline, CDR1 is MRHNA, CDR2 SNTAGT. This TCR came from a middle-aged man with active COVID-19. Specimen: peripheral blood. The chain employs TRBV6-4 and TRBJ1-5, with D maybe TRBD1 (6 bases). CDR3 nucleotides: TGTGCCAGCAGTAGACAGGATAACAATCAGCCCCAGCATTTT. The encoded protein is CASSRQDNNQPQHF.